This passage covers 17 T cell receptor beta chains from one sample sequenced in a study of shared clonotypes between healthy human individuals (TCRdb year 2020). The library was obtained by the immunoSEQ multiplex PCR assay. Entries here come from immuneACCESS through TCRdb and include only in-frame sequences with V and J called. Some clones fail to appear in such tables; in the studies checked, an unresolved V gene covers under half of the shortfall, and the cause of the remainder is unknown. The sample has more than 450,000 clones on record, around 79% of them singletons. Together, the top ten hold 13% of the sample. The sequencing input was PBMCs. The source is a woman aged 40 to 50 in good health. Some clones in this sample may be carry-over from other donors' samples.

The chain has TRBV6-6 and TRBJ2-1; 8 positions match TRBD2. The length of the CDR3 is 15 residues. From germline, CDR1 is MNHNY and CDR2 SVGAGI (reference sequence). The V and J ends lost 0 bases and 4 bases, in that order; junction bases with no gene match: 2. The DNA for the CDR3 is TGTGCCAGCAGTTACTCCGGGAGGGGGTACAATGAGCAGTTCTTC. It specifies CASSYSGRGYNEQFF.

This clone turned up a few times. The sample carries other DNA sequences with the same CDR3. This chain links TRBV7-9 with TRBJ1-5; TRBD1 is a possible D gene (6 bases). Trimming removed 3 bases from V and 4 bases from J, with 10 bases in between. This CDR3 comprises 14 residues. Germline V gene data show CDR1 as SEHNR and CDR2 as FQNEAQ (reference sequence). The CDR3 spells CASSLGAGNQPQHF. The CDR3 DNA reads TGTGCCAGCAGCTTGGGGGCAGGGAATCAGCCCCAGCATTTT.

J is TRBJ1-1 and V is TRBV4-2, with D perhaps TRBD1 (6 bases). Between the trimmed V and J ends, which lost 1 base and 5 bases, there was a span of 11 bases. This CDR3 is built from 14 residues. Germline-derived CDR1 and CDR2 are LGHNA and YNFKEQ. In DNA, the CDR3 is TGTGCCAGCAGCCAAGTTGGGGGGCGGACTGAAGCTTTCTTT. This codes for CASSQVGGRTEAFF.

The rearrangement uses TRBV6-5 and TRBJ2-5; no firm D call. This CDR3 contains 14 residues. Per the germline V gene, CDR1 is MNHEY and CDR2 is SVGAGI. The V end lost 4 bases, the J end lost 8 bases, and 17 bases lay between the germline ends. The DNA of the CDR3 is TGTGCCAGCAGTTTGAGATTTGAGATGGACACCCAGTACTTC. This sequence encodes CASSLRFEMDTQYF.

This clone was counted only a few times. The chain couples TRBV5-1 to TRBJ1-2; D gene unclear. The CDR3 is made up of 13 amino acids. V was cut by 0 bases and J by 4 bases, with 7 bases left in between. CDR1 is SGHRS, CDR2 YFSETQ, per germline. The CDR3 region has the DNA TGCGCCAGCAGCTTGGCGGACGGCTATGGCTACACCTTC. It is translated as CASSLADGYGYTF.

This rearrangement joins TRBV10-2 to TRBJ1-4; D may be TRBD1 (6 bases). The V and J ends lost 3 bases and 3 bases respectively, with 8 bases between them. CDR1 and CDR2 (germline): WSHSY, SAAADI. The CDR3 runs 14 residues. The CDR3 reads CASSERTANEKLFF. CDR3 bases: TGCGCCAGCAGTGAACGGACAGCTAATGAAAAACTGTTTTTT.

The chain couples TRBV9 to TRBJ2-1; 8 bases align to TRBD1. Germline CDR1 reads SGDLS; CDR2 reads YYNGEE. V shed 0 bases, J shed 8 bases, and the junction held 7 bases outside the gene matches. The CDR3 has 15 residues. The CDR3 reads CASSVELTGVDEQFF. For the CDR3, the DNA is TGTGCCAGCAGCGTAGAACTGACAGGGGTGGATGAGCAGTTCTTC.

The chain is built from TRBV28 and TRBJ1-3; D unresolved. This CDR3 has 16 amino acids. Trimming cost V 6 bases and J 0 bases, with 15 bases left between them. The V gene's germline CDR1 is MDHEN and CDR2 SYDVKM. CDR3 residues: CASRPIRTASGNTIYF. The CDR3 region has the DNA TGTGCCAGCAGACCTATACGTACAGCCTCTGGAAACACCATATATTTT.

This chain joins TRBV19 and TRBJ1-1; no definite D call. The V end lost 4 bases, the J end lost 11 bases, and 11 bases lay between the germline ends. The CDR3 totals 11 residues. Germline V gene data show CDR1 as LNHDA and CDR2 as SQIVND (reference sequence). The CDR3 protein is CASSTLAGAFF. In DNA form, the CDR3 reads TGTGCCAGTAGTACCTTGGCTGGGGCTTTCTTT.

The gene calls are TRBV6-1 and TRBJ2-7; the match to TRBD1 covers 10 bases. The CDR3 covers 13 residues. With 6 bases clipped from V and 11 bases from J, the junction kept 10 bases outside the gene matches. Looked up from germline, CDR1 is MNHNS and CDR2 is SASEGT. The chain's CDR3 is CASRRQGAGEEYF. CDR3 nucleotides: TGTGCCAGCAGAAGACAGGGGGCGGGAGAGGAGTACTTC.

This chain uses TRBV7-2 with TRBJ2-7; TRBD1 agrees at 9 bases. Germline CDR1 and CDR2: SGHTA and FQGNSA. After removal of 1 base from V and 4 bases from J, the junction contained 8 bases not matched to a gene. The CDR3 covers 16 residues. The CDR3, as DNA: TGTGCCAGCAGCTTAGGTGTACAGGGGGCGGGATACGAGCAGTACTTC. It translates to CASSLGVQGAGYEQYF.

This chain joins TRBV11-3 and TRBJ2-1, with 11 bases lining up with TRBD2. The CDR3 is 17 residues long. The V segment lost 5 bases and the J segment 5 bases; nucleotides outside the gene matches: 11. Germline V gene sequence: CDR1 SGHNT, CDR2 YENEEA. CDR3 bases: TGTGCCAGCAGCCCTGGGATGACTAGCGGGGTAAACAATGAGCAGTTCTTC. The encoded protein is CASSPGMTSGVNNEQFF.

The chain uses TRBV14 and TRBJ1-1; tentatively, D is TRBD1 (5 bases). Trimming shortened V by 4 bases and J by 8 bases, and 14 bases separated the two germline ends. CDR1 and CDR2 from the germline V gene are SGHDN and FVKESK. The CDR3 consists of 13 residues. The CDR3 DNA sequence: TGTGCCAGCAGCCGGCAGGGTAGACACGAAGCTTTCTTT. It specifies CASSRQGRHEAFF.

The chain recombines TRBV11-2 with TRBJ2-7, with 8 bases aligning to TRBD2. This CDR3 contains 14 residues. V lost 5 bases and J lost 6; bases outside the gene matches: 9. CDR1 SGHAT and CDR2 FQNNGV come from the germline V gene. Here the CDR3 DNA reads TGTGCCAGCAGCCCAGCGGGAGCGGTGTCCGAGCAGTACTTC. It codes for CASSPAGAVSEQYF.

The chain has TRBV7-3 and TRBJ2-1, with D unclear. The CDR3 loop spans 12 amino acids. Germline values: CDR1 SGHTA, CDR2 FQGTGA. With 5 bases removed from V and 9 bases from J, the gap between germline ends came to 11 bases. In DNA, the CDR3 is TGTGCCAGCAGCCCTGTCTCAGGTGAGCAGTTCTTC. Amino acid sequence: CASSPVSGEQFF.

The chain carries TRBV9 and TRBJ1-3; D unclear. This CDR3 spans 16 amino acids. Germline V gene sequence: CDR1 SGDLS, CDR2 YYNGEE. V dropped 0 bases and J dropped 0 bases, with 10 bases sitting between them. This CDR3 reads CASSVAAPNSGNTIYF. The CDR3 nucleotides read TGTGCCAGCAGCGTAGCTGCACCTAACTCTGGAAACACCATATATTTT.

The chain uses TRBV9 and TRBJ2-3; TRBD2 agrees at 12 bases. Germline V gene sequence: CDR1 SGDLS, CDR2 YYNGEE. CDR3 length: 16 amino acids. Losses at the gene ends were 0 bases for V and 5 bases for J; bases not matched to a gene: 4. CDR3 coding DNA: TGTGCCAGCAGCGTAGGACTAGCGGGAGACGTAGATACGCAGTATTTT. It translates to CASSVGLAGDVDTQYF.